These 10 T cell receptor beta chains originate from one sample sequenced in a study of T cells after yellow fever vaccination (dated by TCRdb to the late 2010s). The library was made by 5' RACE. This sample was sequenced with an Illumina NovaSeq 6000. TCRdb reprocessing: public reads trimmed at Q25 with fastp, clones called with MiXCR, in-frame beta chains kept. Identical CDR3 protein sequences are pooled into one entry, listed with their most common genes and DNA. For this sample the table gives about 340,000 distinct CDR3 sequences, of which about 4% were detected only once. 24% of the sample is in the top ten clones. This specimen's treatment or condition label, per the study, means: live attenuated yellow fever vaccine strain. The specimen was PBMCs, collected 5 days after the yellow fever booster vaccination. Every receptor here comes from a man between 18 and 35 years old who received the YFV17D yellow fever vaccine.

V and J are TRBV7-9 and TRBJ1-1, with 9 bases fitting TRBD1. The V gene end was trimmed by 4 bases and the J gene end by 3 bases; junction bases not matched to a gene: 9. The CDR3 is 16 residues long. Germline CDR1 and CDR2: SEHNR and FQNEAQ (reference sequence). In DNA form, the CDR3 reads TGTGCCAGCAGCTCTCCACAGGGGGCTGGGGACACTGAAGCTTTCTTT. Protein sequence: CASSSPQGAGDTEAFF.

The V call is TRBV5-4, the J call TRBJ2-2; D tentatively fits TRBD1 or TRBD2 (5 bases each). V was clipped by 3 bases and J by 2 bases, with 11 bases between them. Germline V gives CDR1 SGHNT, CDR2 YYREEE (reference sequence). The CDR3 consists of 15 residues. In DNA form, the CDR3 reads TGTGCCAGCAGCTGGGGCCCGGGAAACACCGGGGAGCTGTTTTTT. Its translation is CASSWGPGNTGELFF.

This chain connects TRBV6-4 to TRBJ1-5; no clear D gene. Germline V gene lookup returns CDR1 MRHNA and CDR2 SNTAGT. The CDR3 loop spans 15 amino acids. V lost 3 bases and J lost 0, with 9 bases in between. CDR3 amino acids: CASSEREYSNQPQHF. CDR3 DNA: TGTGCCAGCAGTGAACGGGAGTATAGCAATCAGCCCCAGCATTTT.

This clonotype was counted many times. The chain uses TRBV15 and TRBJ2-3; 11 bases map to TRBD2. Unmatched junction bases numbered 10, after V lost 0 bases and J lost 5 bases. The CDR3 sequence is 18 residues long. Germline-derived CDR1 and CDR2 are LNHNV and YYDKDF (reference sequence). As DNA, the CDR3 is TGTGCCACCAGCAGAGAACGTTTTAGCGGGGGGGCCGTAGATACGCAGTATTTT. Its translation: CATSRERFSGGAVDTQYF. Full variable domain (missing parts from reference TRBV15 and TRBJ2-3): DAMVIQNPRYQVTQFGKPVTLSCSQTLNHNVMYWYQQKSSQAPKLLFHYYDKDFNNEADTPDNFQSRRPNTSFCFLDIRSPGLGDTAMYLCATSRERFSGGAVDTQYFGPGTRLTVL.

This clonotype was observed a handful of times. This chain uses TRBV7-9 with TRBJ1-2, with D uncertain. Germline CDR1 is SEHNR and CDR2 is FQNEAQ (reference sequence). The CDR3 contains 15 residues. Trimming left V 1 base short and J 4 bases short, with 13 bases between. The CDR3 region is CASSLEGVLPYGYTF. Here the CDR3 DNA reads TGTGCCAGCAGCTTAGAAGGTGTGCTGCCCTATGGCTACACCTTC.

This clonotype was counted many times. The rearrangement joins TRBV7-6 to TRBJ2-3; tentative D call: TRBD2 (7 bases). The CDR3 extends over 15 amino acids. Deletions cut 2 bases from V and 5 bases from J, with 14 bases between. Germline V CDR1 and CDR2: SGHVS, FNYEAQ. The CDR3 sequence is CASSLIGGLGDTQYF. In nucleotides, the CDR3 is TGTGCCAGCAGCTTAATCGGGGGGCTGGGAGATACGCAGTATTTT.

This clonotype was seen ten or more times. V is TRBV7-9 and J is TRBJ1-1; TRBD1 matches 7 bases. The CDR3 is 14 amino acids. The germline gives CDR1 SEHNR, CDR2 FQNEAQ (reference sequence). The CDR3 DNA reads TGTGCTGGGGGTCCAGGGGGGTGGAACACTGAAGCTTTCTTT. The encoded protein is CAGGPGGWNTEAFF.

This clonotype appeared many times. The gene calls are TRBV7-2 and TRBJ1-2, with 7 bases that match TRBD1. The CDR3 is 13 residues long. In germline, CDR1 is SGHTA, CDR2 FQGNSA. V shed 4 bases and J 8 bases; nucleotides not matched to a gene: 7. The CDR3 DNA is TGTGCCAGCAGCTCCGCAAACAGGGGCGGCTACACCTTC. As protein: CASSSANRGGYTF.

This clonotype was counted a few times. This chain joins TRBV6-5 and TRBJ2-1, with D perhaps TRBD1 or TRBD2 (5 bases each). The CDR3 is 17 residues long. Germline V lookup: CDR1 MNHEY, CDR2 SVGAGI. The ends were cut back, 2 bases at V and 6 bases at J, with 20 bases in the middle. CDR3 loop: CASSYGTPAARFNEQFF. CDR3 nucleotide sequence: TGTGCCAGCAGTTACGGGACCCCAGCGGCCAGATTCAATGAGCAGTTCTTC.

This clonotype was observed a few times. This chain connects TRBV4-1 to TRBJ1-1, with 8 positions matching TRBD1. The CDR3 spans 14 residues. Per germline, CDR1 MGHRA and CDR2 YSYEKL. Losses at the gene ends were 3 bases for V and 5 bases for J; bases not matched to a gene: 5. CDR3 protein: CASSQDRALTEAFF. The CDR3 bases are TGCGCCAGCAGCCAGGACAGGGCTTTAACTGAAGCTTTCTTT.